Presented here are 14 T cell receptor beta chains from one specimen sequenced in a study of T cell changes during pregnancy in multiple sclerosis. The assay was immunoSEQ multiplex PCR, and TCRdb's table has in-frame clones only and misses some. Seen here are 75,000 to 95,000 clones, roughly 90% observed once, and the top ten hold approximately 1.5%. Sample: peripheral blood, taken in the first trimester of pregnancy. These receptors were collected from a female donor with multiple sclerosis, enrolled in a pregnancy study.

CDR3 in amino acids: CASSPLAGGPLQYEQYF. The CDR3 DNA reads TGCGCCAGCAGCCCTCTAGCGGGAGGGCCCCTACAGTACGAGCAGTACTTC. The chain combines TRBV4-3 with TRBJ2-7, with 12 bases that match TRBD2. The V gene end was trimmed by 4 bases and the J gene end by 4 bases; junction bases not matched to a gene: 11. This CDR3 is built from 17 residues. From germline, CDR1 is LGHNA and CDR2 YSLEER.

This clone has a single count. The chain is built from TRBV10-3 and TRBJ1-1, with D possibly TRBD1 on 5 matching bases. Trimming took off 3 bases at V and 4 bases at J, with 21 bases between the two ends. The germline gives CDR1 ENHRY, CDR2 SYGVKD. The CDR3 is 17 amino acids. The CDR3 protein is CAISDSLAGWGGTEAFF. CDR3 in DNA: TGTGCCATCAGTGATTCTTTGGCAGGTTGGGGGGGCACTGAAGCTTTCTTT.

With regard to this clone: The final CDR3 position lacks the conserved phenylalanine or tryptophan, pointing to a likely read error. The rearrangement uses TRBV30 and TRBJ1-1, with TRBD1 identical over 7 bases. V was pared by 0 bases and J by 1 base, with 14 bases of the junction left unmatched. CDR1 is GTSNPN, CDR2 SVGIG, per germline (reference sequence). The CDR3 sequence is 18 residues long. This CDR3 is CAWSVLFRRGRRNTEAFS. In DNA form, the CDR3 reads TGTGCCTGGAGTGTACTTTTCCGGAGGGGGCGACGGAACACTGAAGCTTTCTCT.

DNA of the CDR3: TGTGCCAGCAGTGTGGCTAGTACCTACAATGAGCAGTTCTTC. Translation gives CASSVASTYNEQFF. The chain employs TRBV2 and TRBJ2-1, with no clear D. The CDR3 contains 14 residues. Germline CDR1 is SNHLY and CDR2 is FYNNEI. Trimming stripped 4 bases from V and 2 bases from J, with 9 bases between.

This clone was detected only once. This sequence joins TRBV10-3 and TRBJ2-7; 8 positions match TRBD1. The germline V gene encodes CDR1 ENHRY and CDR2 SYGVKD. With 5 bases clipped from V and 3 bases from J, the junction kept 6 bases outside the gene matches. This CDR3 has 14 amino acids. CDR3 protein: CAISTGTGHYEQYF. Here the CDR3 DNA reads TGTGCCATCAGTACCGGGACAGGACACTACGAGCAGTACTTC.

The V gene is TRBV11-2, the J gene TRBJ1-2; 7 bases are a match to TRBD1. V lost 0 bases, J lost 2 bases, and 9 bases stayed unmatched. CDR3 size: 17 residues. Germline assignment: CDR1 SGHAT and CDR2 FQNNGV. The CDR3 sequence: CASSLDHRGNGNYGYTF. CDR3 bases: TGTGCCAGCAGCTTAGATCACAGGGGAAACGGCAACTATGGCTACACCTTC.

The chain recombines TRBV9 with TRBJ2-5; 11 nucleotides agree with TRBD2. This CDR3 contains 17 residues. The trim removed 4 bases at V and 4 bases at J, leaving 12 bases unmatched. In germline, CDR1 is SGDLS, CDR2 YYNGEE. The CDR3 nucleotides are TGTGCCAGCAGCAAGAGTAGCGGGAGGGCCTCGGGAGAGACCCAGTACTTC. Translation: CASSKSSGRASGETQYF.

This rearrangement joins TRBV12-5 to TRBJ1-1; no clear D gene. Germline V gives CDR1 LGHNT, CDR2 FRNRAP. The CDR3 runs 12 residues. V shed 0 bases and J shed 7 bases, with 6 bases lying between them. CDR3 loop: CASGLVHLEAFF. The DNA of the CDR3 is TGTGCTAGTGGTTTGGTACATCTTGAAGCTTTCTTT. The full variable domain, completed using reference TRBV12-5 and TRBJ1-1, is DARVTQTPRHKVTEMGQEVTMRCQPILGHNTVFWYRQTMMQGLELLAYFRNRAPLDDSGMPKDRFSAEMPDATLATLKIQPSEPRDSAVYFCASGLVHLEAFFGQGTRLTVV.

The chain couples TRBV19 to TRBJ2-3; TRBD1 agrees at 8 bases. Per the germline V gene, CDR1 is LNHDA and CDR2 is SQIVND (reference sequence). Germline trimming cut 6 bases from V and 5 bases from J; bases unmatched to any gene: 7. This CDR3 has 14 residues. The DNA for the CDR3 is TGTGCCAGTAGCGTCAGGGGGCATCTAGATACGCAGTATTTT. Its protein product is CASSVRGHLDTQYF.

The V and J genes are TRBV6-1 and TRBJ1-3, with D possibly TRBD1 on 5 matching bases. Looked up from germline, CDR1 is MNHNS and CDR2 is SASEGT. The length of the CDR3 is 13 residues. Trimming stripped 4 bases from V and 4 bases from J, with 8 bases between. This CDR3 reads CASSVTGGNTIYF. The CDR3 DNA is TGTGCCAGCAGTGTAACAGGCGGAAACACCATATATTTT.

The chain employs TRBV2 and TRBJ2-3, with 7 bases matching TRBD1. CDR1 is SNHLY and CDR2 is FYNNEI in the germline V gene. This CDR3 is built from 14 residues. V lost 7 bases and J lost 3; bases outside the gene matches: 7. The CDR3 coding sequence is TGTGCCAGCAACCGCCAGGGGGTTACAGATACGCAGTATTTT. Its protein product is CASNRQGVTDTQYF. Full variable domain (missing parts from reference TRBV2 and TRBJ2-3): EPEVTQTPSHQVTQMGQEVILRCVPISNHLYFYWYRQILGQKVEFLVSFYNNEISEKSEIFDDQFSVERPDGSNFTLKIRSTKLEDSAMYFCASNRQGVTDTQYFGPGTRLTVL.

The chain employs TRBV2 and TRBJ1-1, with a tentative D call TRBD1 (6 bases). Trimming removed 0 bases from V and 3 bases from J, with 14 bases in between. Germline V lookup: CDR1 SNHLY, CDR2 FYNNEI. There are 16 residues in the CDR3. CDR3 sequence: CASSEAKAGADTEAFF. Written as DNA, the CDR3 is TGTGCCAGCAGTGAAGCGAAGGCAGGGGCTGACACTGAAGCTTTCTTT.

The chain couples TRBV27 to TRBJ1-1; 7 bases line up with TRBD1. This CDR3 is built from 14 residues. CDR1 MNHEY and CDR2 SMNVEV come from the germline V gene (reference sequence). V lost 5 bases to trimming and J lost 9 bases; unmatched junction nucleotides: 12. The CDR3 spells CASSRTGGNFKAFF. CDR3 nucleotide sequence: TGTGCCAGCAGTCGGACAGGAGGCAATTTCAAAGCTTTCTTT.

The chain combines TRBV19 with TRBJ2-3, with a possible D match to TRBD2 (6 bases). V gave up 5 bases and J gave up 3 bases, with 12 bases separating them. The length of the CDR3 is 14 residues. Per germline, CDR1 LNHDA and CDR2 SQIVND (reference sequence). The CDR3 DNA sequence: TGTGCCAGTAGTTCGCGGCGGGGAACAGATACGCAGTATTTT. This translates into CASSSRRGTDTQYF.